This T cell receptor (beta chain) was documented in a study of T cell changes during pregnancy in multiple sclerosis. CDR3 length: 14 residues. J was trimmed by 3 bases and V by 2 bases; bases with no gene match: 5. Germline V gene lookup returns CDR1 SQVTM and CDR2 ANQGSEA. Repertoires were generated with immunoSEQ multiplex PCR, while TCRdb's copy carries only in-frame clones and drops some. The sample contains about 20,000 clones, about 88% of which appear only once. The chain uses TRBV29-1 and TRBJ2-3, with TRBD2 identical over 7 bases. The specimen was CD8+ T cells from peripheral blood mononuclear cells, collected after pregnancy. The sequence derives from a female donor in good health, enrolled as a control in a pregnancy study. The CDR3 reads CSVETGEGTDTQYF. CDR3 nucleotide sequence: TGCAGCGTTGAAACCGGGGAGGGGACAGATACGCAGTATTTT.